This TCR beta chain is from a study of CD8 T cell repertoires and HIV-1 epitope variants. Study details: Control wells had CMV/EBV/flu peptides, negative Ebola AY9, or no peptide.

Germline CDR1 is LNHDA and CDR2 is SQIVND (reference sequence). V shed 7 bases and J 4 bases; nucleotides not matched to a gene: 13. CDR3 length equals 17 residues. Libraries were prepared by immunoSEQ multiplex PCR; TCRdb keeps only in-frame clonotypes and omits some of them. The sample carries around 4,800 clones, around 69% recorded once. Overall study results and limits: Some ten antigen-specific TCR beta clonotypes were found; more than five seemed cross-reactive to variants.

For this clone: Its antigen remains unknown.

The V and J genes are TRBV19 and TRBJ1-2; 12 bases agree with TRBD1. The clonotype was recovered from a male donor with HIV. Sequenced material: cultured CD8+ T cells derived from PBMCs. The CDR3 nucleotides are TGTGCCAGTAACGATGGGACAGGGGGCGCGGTGAGCTATGGCTACACCTTC. This encodes CASNDGTGGAVSYGYTF.